This T cell receptor beta chain stems from a study of cytomegalovirus exposure and HLA in healthy donors. This CDR3 is 15 amino acids long. J was trimmed by 8 bases and V by 1 base; bases with no gene match: 5. Germline V gives CDR1 LNHNV, CDR2 YYDKDF (reference sequence). The protocol was immunoSEQ multiplex PCR, while the TCRdb copy is restricted to in-frame clones and leaves out a portion. The table lists some 100,000 clones, 88% of them singletons. This chain connects TRBV15 to TRBJ2-1, with 10 positions matching TRBD1. The sequenced material came from PBMCs. This clonotype was sampled from a woman in her late teens or twenties in good health and CMV-seronegative. The CDR3 DNA is TGTGCCACCAGCAGAGTAGGGACAGGGGACTATGAGCAGTTCTTC. The encoded protein is CATSRVGTGDYEQFF.